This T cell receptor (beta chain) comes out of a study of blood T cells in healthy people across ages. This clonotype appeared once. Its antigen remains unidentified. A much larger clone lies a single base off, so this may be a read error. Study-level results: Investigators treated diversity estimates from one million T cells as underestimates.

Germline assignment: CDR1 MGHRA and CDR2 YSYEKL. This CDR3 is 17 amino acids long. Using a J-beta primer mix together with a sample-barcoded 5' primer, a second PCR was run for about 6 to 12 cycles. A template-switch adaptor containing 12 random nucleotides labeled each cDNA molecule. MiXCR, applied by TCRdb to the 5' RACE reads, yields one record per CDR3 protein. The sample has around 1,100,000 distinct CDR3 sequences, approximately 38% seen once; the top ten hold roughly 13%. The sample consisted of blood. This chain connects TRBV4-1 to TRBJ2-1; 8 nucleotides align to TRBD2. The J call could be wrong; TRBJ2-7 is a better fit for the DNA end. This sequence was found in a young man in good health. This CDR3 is CASSHPTGRGDINEQYF. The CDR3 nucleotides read TGCGCCAGCAGCCACCCCACGGGGCGGGGGGACATCAATGAGCAGTACTTC.